The TCR beta chain described here comes from a study of tumor-infiltrating lymphocytes in localized non-small cell lung cancer (dated by TCRdb to the early 2020s). Regarding the complete study: Several histologies were represented in the cohort, which also included both smokers and never-smokers as well as patients whose samples were collected after neoadjuvant chemotherapy. Each patient provided resected tumor tissue plus uninvolved lung tissue from the same patient, with the uninvolved lung tissue described as non-adjacent to the tumor. In total, the ICON cohort was made up of around 140 surgical patients who had localized non-small cell lung cancer and whose tumors were resected. The paired tumor versus uninvolved lung comparison of immunoSEQ T-cell fraction included 45 to 65 patients. Flow cytometry, multiplex immunofluorescence, RNA-seq, exome sequencing and proteomics were applied to the same patients as TCR sequencing, which was one of several integrated assays.

On the study overall, not on this receptor specifically: TCRbeta sequencing supported higher T cell infiltration in tumors than in uninvolved lung tissue, consistent with immunofluorescence CD3 counts. No difference in TCR-derived T-cell fraction was observed between the flow cytometry-defined immunotypes IM1 (good prognosis) and IM2 (poor prognosis). Because different assays used different pieces of the same tissue, technical variation could not be distinguished from intratumor heterogeneity. Since assay coverage differed from patient to patient depending on how much tissue was available, TCR sequencing was done for only a subset of the cohort.

Patient enrollment in ICON started in the first half of 2016, and the final patient was enrolled in late 2018. From a subcohort of some 76 patients, fresh tumor and matched uninvolved tissue were collected for in-depth immune analyses, including TCR sequencing. TCR sequencing was performed on DNA isolated from bulk tissue, without cell sorting. TCR sequencing with the immunoSEQ assay provided the T-cell fraction in tumor and uninvolved lung tissue. The study's own analysis went as follows. For survival analysis, patients were divided into high (upper tertile) and low (lower two tertiles) T-cell fraction groups, which were compared by log-rank test. A signed-rank test was used to check for differences in T-cell fraction between paired tumor and uninvolved lung. TCRdb stores this immuneACCESS table with in-frame sequences only. Part of the clones is absent; in the studies checked, under half of the shortfall reflects unresolved V genes, and no reason is known for the rest. The V and J calls and clone size are taken from that table; D and trimming were inferred from the DNA. The sample data list fewer than 15,000 clones, and 74% of these were observed just once. 13% to 15% of the sample goes to the ten largest clones.

About this clone: No antigen is known for it. It has no much larger one-base neighbor in the sample; base qualities were not kept.

Reading the germline V gene (reference sequence) gives CDR1 LNHDA and CDR2 SQIVND. The CDR3 goes from the cysteine to the phenylalanine over 15 residues. Just CDR3 DNA is preserved here, 45 bases in frame from base 1. Relative to germline, V is missing 7 bases and J is missing 1 base, with 5 bases of the junction outside any gene match. The source material was uninvolved lung tissue not adjacent to the tumor. The rearrangement joined TRBV19 to TRBJ1-5, and TRBD1 aligns with 9 junction nucleotides. The TCR comes from a human donor with non-small cell lung cancer. The CDR3 here reads CASTLQGASNQPQHF. The base sequence is TGTGCCAGTACCCTACAGGGGGCGAGCAATCAGCCCCAGCATTTT.